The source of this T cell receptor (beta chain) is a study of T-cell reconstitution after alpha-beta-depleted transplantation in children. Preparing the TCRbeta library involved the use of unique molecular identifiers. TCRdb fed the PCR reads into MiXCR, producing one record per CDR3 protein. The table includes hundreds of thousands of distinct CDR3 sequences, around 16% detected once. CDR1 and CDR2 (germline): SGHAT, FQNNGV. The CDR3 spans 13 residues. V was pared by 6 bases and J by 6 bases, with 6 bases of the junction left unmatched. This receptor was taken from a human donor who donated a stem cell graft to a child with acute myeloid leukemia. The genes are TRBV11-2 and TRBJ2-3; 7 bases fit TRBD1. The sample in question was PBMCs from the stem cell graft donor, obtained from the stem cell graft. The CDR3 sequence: CASSSTGADTQYF. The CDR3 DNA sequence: TGTGCCAGCAGTTCCACAGGGGCGGATACGCAGTATTTT. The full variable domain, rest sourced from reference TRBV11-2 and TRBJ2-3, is EAGVAQSPRYKIIEKRQSVAFWCNPISGHATLYWYQQILGQGPKLLIQFQNNGVVDDSQLPKDRFSAERLKGVDSTLKIQPAKLEDSAVYLCASSSTGADTQYFGPGTRLTVL.